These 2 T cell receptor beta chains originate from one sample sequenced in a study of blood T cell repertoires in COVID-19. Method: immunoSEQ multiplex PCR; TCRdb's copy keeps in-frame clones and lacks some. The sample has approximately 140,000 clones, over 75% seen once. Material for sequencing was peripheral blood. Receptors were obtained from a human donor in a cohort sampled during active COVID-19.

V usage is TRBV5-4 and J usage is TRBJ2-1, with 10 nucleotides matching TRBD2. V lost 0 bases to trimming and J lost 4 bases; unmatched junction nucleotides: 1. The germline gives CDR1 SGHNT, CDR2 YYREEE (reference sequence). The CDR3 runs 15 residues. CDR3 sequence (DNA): TGTGCCAGCAGCTTGGGGACTAGCGGATACAATGAGCAGTTCTTC. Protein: CASSLGTSGYNEQFF.

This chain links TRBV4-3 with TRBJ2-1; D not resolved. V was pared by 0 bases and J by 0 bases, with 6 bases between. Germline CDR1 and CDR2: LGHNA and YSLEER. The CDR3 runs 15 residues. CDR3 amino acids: CASSQDHISYNEQFF. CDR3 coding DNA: TGCGCCAGCAGCCAAGATCACATCTCCTACAATGAGCAGTTCTTC.